This T cell receptor beta chain comes out of a study of cytomegalovirus exposure and HLA in healthy donors (dated by TCRdb to the late 2010s). Turning to the overall study: An earlier analysis of 587 of the donors reported 276 Gb of sequence data and 90 million to 120 million unique TCR beta sequences obtained from around 180 million T cells. Alongside the repertoire data, information on donor age, sex, ethnicity and CMV serostatus was compiled. On average, around 230,000 unique TCR beta nucleotide sequences were sequenced per donor among several hundred genotyped donors of the cohort, with 15% to 20% of those sequences being non-productive. An earlier analysis of a few hundred of the donors applied high-throughput TCR beta sequencing to assess whether each TCR beta V gene segment acted as functional or pseudogenic. In addition to the first cohort of 666 subjects, a separate validation cohort of some 120 different subjects was used. The later analysis used no new phenotypic data to find candidate immune exposures, relying instead on TCR beta sequences and their occurrence across donors. The T cell repertoires of 666 subjects were profiled by immunosequencing and related to cytomegalovirus serostatus. The genetic ancestry cluster associated with self-reported Caucasian donors included about 84% of the 300 to 400 genotyped donors. Typing coverage varied by locus: roughly 620-640 donors for A, B, C, DRB1 and DQB1; 522 for DQA1; nearly 610 for DPA1; about 450 for DPB1. High-throughput TCR immunosequencing, statistical association of individual TCRs with disease status, and machine learning were combined to predict cytomegalovirus infection status. A later genetic analysis took genome-wide SNP genotypes for about 55% of the roughly 700 donors and used that subset as a discovery cohort. An early release that covered about 640 HLA-typed donors contained approximately 300 gigabases of sequencing data and about 93 million unique TCR sequences. All discovery cohort repertoires had been generated using a single sequencing platform. Roughly five DR-DQ haplotypes were handled as single units for association and clustering because linkage in the cohort was strong. Class I and class II HLA loci were covered by the typing at four-digit resolution. The study aimed to test whether signatures of past pathogen exposure could be identified by cataloging public T cell receptors. A later analysis re-examined previously published TCR beta repertoires from more than 650 donors and added high-resolution HLA genotyping to investigate patterns of TCR occurrence.

The library was obtained by the immunoSEQ multiplex PCR assay. A mixture of 60 forward primers for TCR Vbeta segments and 13 reverse primers for TCR Jbeta segments was used in the multiplex PCR. The CDR3 region of rearranged TCR beta genes was amplified from genomic DNA by a multiplex PCR assay. On the Illumina HiSeq System, the amplified TCR beta libraries were sequenced as 87-base-pair reads. In the paper's pipeline: In a later analysis, tens of millions of unique TCR beta chains were counted across the 650 to 750 repertoires, and approximately 11 million of these chains were shared by at least two donors. Raw reads were error-corrected and collapsed into unique sequences with a nearest-neighbor algorithm that merged closely related sequences to remove PCR and sequencing errors. V, D and J gene segments were assigned by aligning CDR3 sequences to IMGT reference sequences. For a sequence to be retained, at least a six-nucleotide match to both a V gene segment and a J gene segment was required. A rearrangement counted as productive if the CDR3 had no stop codons and remained in frame with V and J, and every other rearrangement counted as non-productive. CDR3 was defined according to IMGT convention as the region running from the second conserved V-encoded cysteine to the conserved J-encoded phenylalanine. The earlier analysis of some 540 of the donors excluded any sequence lacking an unambiguous match to a single V gene segment. An earlier analysis of 587 of the donors called V segments functional above 56.7% productive rearrangements and segregating when the between-donor standard deviation exceeded 5%. A statistical classification framework was built to diagnose cytomegalovirus status from the catalog of TCR beta chain sequences. In a later analysis, V and J genes were assigned by comparing TCR nucleotide sequences against IMGT/GENE-DB human TR gene sequences. In a later analysis, CDR3 sequences and most-parsimonious VDJ recombination scenarios were assigned using the TCRdist pipeline. A later analysis defined each TCR beta chain by its CDR3 amino acid sequence plus V-gene family, and excluded reads lacking a unique V-gene family. To address suspected cross-contamination and a sequencing artifact, a later analysis removed some 620 highly shared, low-generation-probability nucleotide sequences. For each public chain, a later analysis derived a clonal expansion index from normalized ranks of inferred template counts within each repertoire. Generation probabilities in a later analysis came from a VDJ recombination model fitted to out-of-frame rearrangements, and those results were checked against IGoR. In a later analysis, hypergeometric tests were used to score TCR-TCR, TCR-HLA and TCR-CMV co-occurrence, with a repertoire-size bias correction applied to TCR pairs. In a later analysis, false discovery rates were estimated by permuting HLA or CMV assignments 20 times. In a later analysis, co-occurring TCRs were grouped using DBSCAN, with TCRdist sequence similarity added in when clustering inside HLA-allele-positive subsets. Repertoires with fewer than 30,000 or more than 120,000 public chains, plus five repertoires with anomalous nucleotide sharing, were excluded from co-occurrence clustering. The table was pulled from immuneACCESS by TCRdb, which kept in-frame rearrangements only. Such tables lose some clones; where checked, under half of the loss comes from unresolved V genes, and the rest has no known cause. V, J and clone size reflect that table, while D and trimming were determined from the DNA. Within this sample are approximately 170,000 clones, with roughly 79% of them counted one time only. Jointly, the top ten make up approximately 1.5% of the sample.

The cohort consisted of some 670 healthy bone marrow donors. At the time of sampling, every cohort member was nominally healthy, though immune exposures that went unrecorded were likely present. The donor was CMV seronegative and belonged to the group of 380 or so seronegative cohort members. Every donor gave a peripheral blood sample, and the peripheral blood mononuclear cells from that sample were used for TCR beta sequencing. Genomic DNA was extracted from the blood cell samples with the Qiagen DNeasy Blood Extraction Kit. As encoded in the germline V gene, CDR1 is MNHNS while CDR2 is SASEGT. V is cut by 6 bases and J by 4 bases, and the space between the germline ends is 16 bases. There are 15 amino acids in the CDR3, from cysteine to phenylalanine inclusive. CDR3 DNA only is kept here, 45 bases in frame from base 1. Points the paper makes about the study in general: HLA typing was unavailable for some donors at each locus, so association tests used only the typed subset. The classifier was reported to diagnose cytomegalovirus status with high specificity and sensitivity in both the original cohort and the validation cohort. The presence/absence analyses assumed that sequencing depth was roughly uniform across donors, and that assumption may not be true. According to a later analysis, most CMV-associated TCR beta chains appeared to be HLA-restricted, and the HLA associations seemed to be driven largely by CMV exposure. A few of the identified cytomegalovirus-associated TCR beta chains were confirmed in vitro to be specific for cytomegalovirus antigens. Seventeen rarely observed V segments, including chromosome 9 orphons, were excluded from the earlier analysis of just under 600 of the donors because counts were too low. A cluster of highly shared sequence variants was judged likely to represent a technical artifact of the sequencing pipeline. A later analysis reported that several top co-occurrence clusters appeared linked to parvovirus B19, influenza, CMV and Epstein-Barr virus. In the study, some 160 TCR beta chains were listed as associated with cytomegalovirus. Compared with the 666-donor mean, donors in an Asian-associated ancestry cluster had fewer N-insertions in productive TCRs, according to a later genetic analysis. An association between a missense DCLRE1C variant and V-gene and J-gene trimming of TCR beta chains was found in a later genetic analysis and replicated in an independent cohort. When HLA alleles, especially DR and DQ, strongly co-occurred, attributing TCR associations to individual alleles was difficult. The authors suggested that the approach could potentially be generalized to other disease states and immunological phenotypes. The cohort was sequenced for TCR beta chains only, and without alpha or paired-chain data the features that could be detected were limited. Broadly in line with IMGT annotations, most TCR beta V segments showed up in productive rearrangements about 87% or about 30% of the time in an earlier analysis of 450 to 750 of the donors. CMV serostatus was the only immune exposure information available for the cohort. In a later analysis, HLA-associated TCR beta chains were found to be more clonally expanded and to have lower generation probabilities than equally common non-associated chains. Specific HLA alleles were associated with more than 15,000 TCR beta sequences at a false discovery rate of 0.05 in a later analysis. Most TCR sequences were seen in very few donors, while some public TCRs were found in many individuals. A further reported finding was that TCR beta sequences accurately predicted the HLA-A and HLA-B alleles for most subjects in the first cohort. Some IMGT-functional V segments, including TRBV6-2 and TRBV6-3, could not be distinguished by the 87-base-pair reads and were therefore excluded. Linkage disequilibrium might explain the correlated functional status among segregating V segments, but an unknown experimental factor could not be ruled out. In a later analysis, the rate of TCR association differed among HLA loci, with DRB1 alleles having the most associated TCRs and HLA-C alleles having the fewest.

A remark on this clone: Its recognized antigen is unknown. There are no base qualities to consult, and no much larger clone falls within one base.

The TCR sequence derives from a middle-aged man in good health and CMV-seronegative. The specimen sequenced was PBMCs. The sequence is built from TRBV6-1 and TRBJ1-5; the D gene is perhaps TRBD1, from 5 matching bases. The DNA sequence is as follows: TGTGCCAGCAGCCCCTCTAGGGGCTCTAATCAGCCCCAGCATTTT. Translated, this gives CASSPSRGSNQPQHF.